These 25 T cell receptor beta chains originate from one sample sequenced in a study of T cell changes during pregnancy in multiple sclerosis. The table came from immunoSEQ multiplex PCR; TCRdb's copy has only in-frame clones and leaves some out. The sample lists tens of thousands of clones, approximately 90% seen once, with approximately 0.43% in the top ten. The sequencing used CD4+ T cells from peripheral blood mononuclear cells, collected in the second trimester of pregnancy. The receptors stem from a female donor with multiple sclerosis, enrolled in a pregnancy study.

The chain couples TRBV11-3 to TRBJ2-5, with D perhaps matching TRBD2 (6 bases). V lost 5 bases, J lost 2 bases, and 18 bases lay in between. Germline V gene sequence: CDR1 SGHNT, CDR2 YENEEA. This CDR3 spans 16 amino acids. The CDR3 loop reads CASSPLRRGRQETQYF. For the CDR3, the DNA is TGTGCCAGCAGCCCCCTAAGGCGGGGAAGACAAGAGACCCAGTACTTC.

The J gene is TRBJ1-5, the V gene TRBV27; weak D call: TRBD1 (6 bases). The CDR3 runs 14 residues. Trimming cost V 5 bases and J 5 bases, with 13 bases left between them. The V gene's germline CDR1 is MNHEY and CDR2 SMNVEV (reference sequence). The CDR3 sequence is CASSQQGPDQPQHF. In DNA, the CDR3 is TGTGCCAGCAGTCAACAGGGCCCCGATCAGCCCCAGCATTTT.

Here the CDR3 reads CASKRKAGGNTGELFF. In DNA, the CDR3 is TGTGCCAGTAAGAGGAAAGCGGGGGGGAACACCGGGGAGCTGTTTTTT. The chain has TRBV19 and TRBJ2-2; 9 bases map to TRBD2. The CDR3 is 16 amino acids. The V segment lost 7 bases and the J segment 1 base; nucleotides outside the gene matches: 7. Germline CDR1 reads LNHDA; CDR2 reads SQIVND (reference sequence).

This chain links TRBV10-3 with TRBJ2-4, with 8 bases matching TRBD2. The CDR3 runs to 13 residues. V lost 6 bases to trimming and J lost 8 bases; unmatched junction nucleotides: 6. Germline V lookup: CDR1 ENHRY, CDR2 SYGVKD. The CDR3, as DNA: TGTGCCATCAGCTCTAGCGGGTCGGACATTCAGTACTTC. As protein: CAISSSGSDIQYF.

The rearrangement uses TRBV9 and TRBJ2-5, with 7 bases lining up with TRBD1. Trimming cost V 0 bases and J 5 bases; bases outside gene matches: 4. Germline V CDR1 and CDR2: SGDLS, YYNGEE. The CDR3 consists of 14 residues. CDR3 nucleotides: TGTGCCAGCAGCGTAGGACAGGGCACGGAGACCCAGTACTTC. This codes for CASSVGQGTETQYF.

The genes are TRBV18 and TRBJ1-5; 8 bases are a match to TRBD1. J was trimmed by 9 bases and V by 3 bases; bases with no gene match: 10. Per germline, CDR1 KGHSH and CDR2 LQKENI. This CDR3 has 15 amino acids. DNA for the CDR3: TGTGCCAGCTCACCCGGACAGGGACGAATCATGCCCCAGCATTTT. Its protein product is CASSPGQGRIMPQHF.

V gene TRBV5-4 combines with J gene TRBJ1-6, with 7 bases fitting TRBD1. CDR3 length: 16 amino acids. V dropped 3 bases and J dropped 8; count of bases not matched to a gene: 11. CDR1 and CDR2 from the germline V gene are SGHNT and YYREEE (reference sequence). The CDR3 nucleotides are TGTGCCAGCAGCTCACTCCGGGACAGAGCTCATTCACCCCTCCACTTT. Its translation: CASSSLRDRAHSPLHF.

The chain joins TRBV5-1 to TRBJ2-2; TRBD1 matches 7 bases. This CDR3 is 14 amino acids long. The V gene's germline CDR1 is SGHRS and CDR2 YFSETQ. V shed 4 bases, J shed 6 bases, and the junction held 6 bases outside the gene matches. The CDR3 DNA is TGCGCCAGCAGCCGACAGGGTGTCCCCGGGGAGCTGTTTTTT. Translated, it gives CASSRQGVPGELFF.

The genes are TRBV5-5 and TRBJ2-7, with 7 positions matching TRBD2. Per germline, CDR1 SGHKS and CDR2 YYEKEE (reference sequence). V dropped 4 bases and J dropped 6; count of bases not matched to a gene: 7. This CDR3 spans 13 amino acids. CDR3 in DNA: TGTGCCAGCAGCATACTAGCGACCCTCGAGCAGTACTTC. Protein: CASSILATLEQYF.

V and J are TRBV19 and TRBJ2-5, with 7 bases lining up with TRBD1. Germline loops: CDR1 LNHDA, CDR2 SQIVND (reference sequence). J lost 2 bases, V lost 3 bases, and 3 bases had no gene match. There are 14 residues in the CDR3. As DNA, the CDR3 is TGTGCCAGTAGTATGGGACAGATTCAAGAGACCCAGTACTTC. Its protein is CASSMGQIQETQYF. Using reference TRBV19 and TRBJ2-5 for the parts outside the CDR3, the full variable domain is DGGITQSPKYLFRKEGQNVTLSCEQNLNHDAMYWYRQDPGQGLRLIYYSQIVNDFQKGDIAEGYSVSREKKESFPLTVTSAQKNPTAFYLCASSMGQIQETQYFGPGTRLLVL.

This chain connects TRBV11-3 to TRBJ2-2; 8 bases map to TRBD1. V dropped 8 bases and J dropped 10; count of bases not matched to a gene: 12. The CDR3 spans 14 residues. Germline values: CDR1 SGHNT, CDR2 YENEEA. As DNA, the CDR3 is TGTGCCAGCGCGACAGGGGTGACGGTCGTGGAGCTGTTTTTT. Its protein product is CASATGVTVVELFF.

The chain recombines TRBV19 with TRBJ2-1; TRBD2 matches at 9 bases. This CDR3 region has 16 residues. Germline V CDR1 and CDR2: LNHDA, SQIVND (reference sequence). The V segment lost 6 bases and the J segment 0 bases; nucleotides outside the gene matches: 6. The CDR3 DNA reads TGTGCCAGTAGGCCGACTAGCGGAAGCTCCTACAATGAGCAGTTCTTC. This sequence encodes CASRPTSGSSYNEQFF.

As DNA, the CDR3 is TGTGCCAGCAGTTACAAGGCGACAGGGGTTAGACTGTTTTTT. Amino acids: CASSYKATGVRLFF. The chain combines TRBV6-5 with TRBJ1-4, with 8 bases fitting TRBD1. In germline, CDR1 is MNHEY, CDR2 SVGAGI. The CDR3 sequence is 14 residues long. The V and J ends lost 2 bases and 13 bases, in that order; junction bases with no gene match: 9.

The J gene is TRBJ1-4, the V gene TRBV4-1, with TRBD1 as a possible D gene (5 bases). CDR1 and CDR2 from the germline V gene are MGHRA and YSYEKL. V lost 2 bases, J lost 8 bases, and 15 bases lay in between. This CDR3 spans 15 amino acids. Written as DNA, the CDR3 is TGCGCCAGCAGCCAACCGACAGCAGGAGAAGAAAAACTGTTTTTT. Translating it yields CASSQPTAGEEKLFF.

The CDR3 DNA is TGTGCCAGCAGCGGAGAGAACACCGGGGAGCTGTTTTTT. Its protein product is CASSGENTGELFF. This sequence joins TRBV2 and TRBJ2-2; D is unresolved. V was trimmed by 6 bases and J by 1 base, leaving 6 bases between them. Germline CDR1 reads SNHLY; CDR2 reads FYNNEI. The CDR3 is made up of 13 amino acids.

J is TRBJ1-6 and V is TRBV15; D is unclear. This CDR3 contains 15 residues. Germline V gene data show CDR1 as LNHNV and CDR2 as YYDKDF (reference sequence). Trimming took off 0 bases at V and 9 bases at J, with 12 bases between the two ends. The CDR3 sequence: CATSRDPKSGSPLHF. Written as DNA, the CDR3 is TGTGCCACCAGCAGAGATCCAAAGTCAGGTTCACCCCTCCACTTT.

This rearrangement joins TRBV10-3 to TRBJ2-3; weak D call: TRBD2 (5 bases). V lost 6 bases, J lost 4 bases, and 32 bases lay in between. The CDR3 is 20 amino acids. Germline V gene lookup returns CDR1 ENHRY and CDR2 SYGVKD. The CDR3 here is CAISPTRLLREHTRPDTQYF. For the CDR3, the DNA is TGTGCCATCAGCCCGACGAGACTGCTTAGGGAACACACTAGGCCAGATACGCAGTATTTT.

The chain carries TRBV4-1 and TRBJ2-7; 7 nucleotides match TRBD2. After removal of 1 base from V and 1 base from J, the junction contained 7 bases not matched to a gene. Germline assignment: CDR1 MGHRA and CDR2 YSYEKL. This CDR3 has 16 residues. The CDR3 here is CASSQVLGRTSYEQYF. CDR3 coding DNA: TGCGCCAGCAGCCAAGTTCTCGGGAGGACTTCCTACGAGCAGTACTTC.

The rearrangement uses TRBV6-5 and TRBJ2-7; D gene uncertain. CDR3 length equals 11 residues. CDR1 is MNHEY and CDR2 is SVGAGI in the germline V gene. Trimming took off 6 bases at V and 4 bases at J, with 7 bases between the two ends. The CDR3 region has the DNA TGTGCCAGCAGATCCGCGTACGAGCAGTACTTC. Amino acids: CASRSAYEQYF.

This chain connects TRBV6-5 to TRBJ2-1; possible D gene TRBD2, 6 bases. Germline V gene lookup returns CDR1 MNHEY and CDR2 SVGAGI. The germline V and J ends were trimmed by 7 bases and 6 bases, with 13 bases remaining between them. This CDR3 contains 13 residues. For the CDR3, the DNA is TGTGCCAGCAACTACGGGGGAGGCAATGAGCAGTTCTTC. It specifies CASNYGGGNEQFF.

The chain recombines TRBV6-1 with TRBJ1-3, with 9 nucleotides matching TRBD1. The trim removed 3 bases at V and 4 bases at J, leaving 7 bases unmatched. The CDR3 contains 16 residues. From germline, CDR1 is MNHNS and CDR2 SASEGT. CDR3 sequence (DNA): TGTGCCAGCAGTGAGAATCGGGACAGGGCAGGAAACACCATATATTTT. It is translated as CASSENRDRAGNTIYF.

This chain links TRBV11-3 with TRBJ2-5; TRBD2 matches 7 bases. The junction had 7 bases not matched to a gene; V was cut back by 5 bases and J by 4 bases. This CDR3 is 14 amino acids long. CDR1 is SGHNT and CDR2 is YENEEA in the germline V gene. The CDR3: CASSRRGSGETQYF. The CDR3 DNA reads as TGTGCCAGCAGCCGGCGCGGGAGCGGAGAGACCCAGTACTTC. The complete variable domain, with remaining parts taken from reference TRBV11-3 and TRBJ2-5, reads EAGVVQSPRYKIIEKKQPVAFWCNPISGHNTLYWYLQNLGQGPELLIRYENEEAVDDSQLPKDRFSAERLKGVDSTLKIQPAELGDSAVYLCASSRRGSGETQYFGPGTRLLVL.

The V call is TRBV2, the J call TRBJ1-2; 9 bases map to TRBD1. This CDR3 has 14 amino acids. Germline assignment: CDR1 SNHLY and CDR2 FYNNEI. V gave up 6 bases and J gave up 6 bases; unmatched junction bases: 8. The CDR3 sequence: CASRGQGRVNGYTF. The CDR3 nucleotides read TGTGCCAGCAGGGGACAGGGTCGGGTAAATGGCTACACCTTC.

The V call is TRBV6-1, the J call TRBJ1-1; 9 bases map to TRBD1. Trimming cost V 4 bases and J 0 bases; bases outside gene matches: 9. The CDR3 is 17 residues long. Germline CDR1 is MNHNS and CDR2 is SASEGT. The DNA of the CDR3 is TGTGCCAGCAGTGGAGGAACAGGGGGCCGCGTGAACACTGAAGCTTTCTTT. This codes for CASSGGTGGRVNTEAFF.

This chain uses TRBV2 with TRBJ1-5; D possibly corresponds to TRBD1 (5 bases). The germline V gene encodes CDR1 SNHLY and CDR2 FYNNEI. Trimming took off 5 bases at V and 4 bases at J, with 15 bases between the two ends. This CDR3 region has 15 residues. CDR3 sequence: CASSSDSVENQPQHF. The CDR3 bases are TGTGCCAGCAGTTCCGACAGTGTCGAGAATCAGCCCCAGCATTTT. The variable domain in full, completed from reference TRBV2 and TRBJ1-5, reads EPEVTQTPSHQVTQMGQEVILRCVPISNHLYFYWYRQILGQKVEFLVSFYNNEISEKSEIFDDQFSVERPDGSNFTLKIRSTKLEDSAMYFCASSSDSVENQPQHFGDGTRLSIL.